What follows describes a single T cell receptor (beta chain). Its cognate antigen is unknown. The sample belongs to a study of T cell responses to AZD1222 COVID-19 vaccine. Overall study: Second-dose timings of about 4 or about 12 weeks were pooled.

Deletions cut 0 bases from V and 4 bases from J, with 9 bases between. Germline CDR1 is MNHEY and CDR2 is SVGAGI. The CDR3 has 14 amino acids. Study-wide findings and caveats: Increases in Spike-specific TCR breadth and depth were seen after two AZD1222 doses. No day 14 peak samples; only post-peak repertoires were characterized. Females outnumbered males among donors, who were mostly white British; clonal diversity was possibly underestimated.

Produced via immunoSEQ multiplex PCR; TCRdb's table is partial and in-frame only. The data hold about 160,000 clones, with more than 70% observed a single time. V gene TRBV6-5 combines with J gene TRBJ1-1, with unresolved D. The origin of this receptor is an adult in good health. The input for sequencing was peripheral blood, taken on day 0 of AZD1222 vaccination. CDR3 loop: CASSYSADTTEAFF. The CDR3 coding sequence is TGTGCCAGCAGTTACTCCGCCGACACCACTGAAGCTTTCTTT.